A single sample is the source of the 20 T cell receptor beta chains below, sequenced in a study of neurological immune-mediated disorders. TCRdb independently ran MiXCR on the 5' RACE reads; one entry per CDR3 protein. The sample shows around 69,000 distinct CDR3 sequences, 4.5% of them seen only once. The material sequenced was PBMCs. Source of these receptors: a man in his thirties or forties with multiple sclerosis.

This clonotype was seen ten or more times. The V gene is TRBV25-1, the J gene TRBJ2-3; 7 nucleotides line up with TRBD1. V dropped 5 bases and J dropped 0; count of bases not matched to a gene: 5. From germline, CDR1 is MGHDK and CDR2 SYGVNS. The CDR3 spans 15 residues. CDR3 region: CASSFHRGSTDTQYF. The CDR3, as DNA: TGTGCCAGCAGTTTTCACAGGGGCAGCACAGATACGCAGTATTTT.

This clonotype was seen a few times. The chain is built from TRBV20-1 and TRBJ1-5; D is ambiguous. CDR3 length equals 13 residues. Trimming removed 0 bases at V and 16 bases at J, with 19 bases between. Germline lookup yields CDR1 DFQATT and CDR2 SNEGSKA (reference sequence). The CDR3 reads CSAREDSGRVQHF. DNA of the CDR3: TGCAGTGCTAGAGAAGACTCAGGCCGGGTCCAACATTTT.

The V gene is TRBV29-1, the J gene TRBJ2-1, with TRBD2 identical over 14 bases. V shed 6 bases and J 9 bases; nucleotides not matched to a gene: 10. The CDR3 contains 15 residues. The V gene's germline CDR1 is SQVTM and CDR2 ANQGSEA. CDR3 DNA sequence: TGCAGCGTCGGGCGGACTAGCGGGGGGTTGGGTGAGCAGTTCTTC. Its protein product is CSVGRTSGGLGEQFF.

This clonotype has at least ten counts. The gene calls are TRBV5-1 and TRBJ2-2; D remains ambiguous. The CDR3 spans 15 residues. V lost 4 bases and J 5 bases, leaving 15 bases between the germline ends. CDR1 and CDR2 from the germline V gene are SGHRS and YFSETQ. CDR3 residues: CASSPIPWGTGELFF. The DNA for the CDR3 is TGCGCCAGCAGCCCGATTCCTTGGGGTACCGGGGAGCTGTTTTTT.

This clonotype showed up many times. The genes are TRBV5-6 and TRBJ2-5, with unresolved D. Germline V gene data show CDR1 as SGHDT and CDR2 as YYEEEE. This CDR3 has 14 amino acids. V lost 2 bases, J lost 4 bases, and 12 bases lay in between. CDR3 loop: CASSLGPPTETQYF. The CDR3 region has the DNA TGTGCCAGCAGCTTAGGACCGCCCACAGAGACCCAGTACTTC.

This clonotype has a handful of counts. This rearrangement joins TRBV2 to TRBJ1-4, with TRBD1 matching over 9 bases. This CDR3 contains 14 residues. Germline values: CDR1 SNHLY, CDR2 FYNNEI. V lost 10 bases to trimming and J lost 7 bases; unmatched junction nucleotides: 10. The CDR3 DNA reads as TGTGCCATCAAAGACAGGGGGGCACGTGAAAAACTGTTTTTT. This gives the protein CAIKDRGAREKLFF.

This clonotype was recorded at least ten times. This chain uses TRBV4-1 with TRBJ2-3; unclear D gene. Germline assignment: CDR1 MGHRA and CDR2 YSYEKL. V was clipped by 0 bases and J by 6 bases, with 7 bases between them. The CDR3 is 13 amino acids. The DNA of the CDR3 is TGCGCCAGCAGCCAAGAAGGGTTGGATACGCAGTATTTT. Translation: CASSQEGLDTQYF.

The chain recombines TRBV5-1 with TRBJ2-5, with D perhaps matching TRBD1 (6 bases). CDR1 and CDR2 from the germline V gene are SGHRS and YFSETQ. The ends were cut back, 2 bases at V and 5 bases at J, with 13 bases in the middle. The CDR3 sequence is 14 residues long. Here the CDR3 DNA reads TGCGCCAGCAGCTTTAATCCAGGGGATGAGACCCAGTACTTC. Its protein is CASSFNPGDETQYF.

Ten or more counts support this clonotype. The CDR3 spells CASSPWTGETYEQYF. CDR3 in DNA: TGTGCCAGCAGCCCTTGGACAGGAGAAACCTACGAGCAGTACTTC. This chain connects TRBV9 to TRBJ2-7; 7 positions match TRBD1. With 4 bases clipped from V and 2 bases from J, the junction kept 9 bases outside the gene matches. The CDR3 spans 15 residues. The germline V gene has CDR1 SGDLS and CDR2 YYNGEE. Supplemented by reference TRBV9 and TRBJ2-7, the full variable domain reads DSGVTQTPKHLITATGQRVTLRCSPRSGDLSVYWYQQSLDQGLQFLIQYYNGEERAKGNILERFSAQQFPDLHSELNLSSLELGDSALYFCASSPWTGETYEQYFGPGTRLTVT.

This clonotype was seen repeatedly, ten times or more. The chain employs TRBV20-1 and TRBJ2-1; 8 bases are a match to TRBD2. The germline V gene encodes CDR1 DFQATT and CDR2 SNEGSKA (reference sequence). This CDR3 contains 14 residues. The V gene end was trimmed by 3 bases and the J gene end by 3 bases; junction bases not matched to a gene: 4. CDR3 in amino acids: CSASGGGFYNEQFF. As DNA, the CDR3 is TGCAGTGCTAGCGGGGGGGGGTTCTACAATGAGCAGTTCTTC.

This clonotype was found many times. The V gene is TRBV29-1, the J gene TRBJ2-2; either TRBD1 or TRBD2 may supply D (5 bases each). The CDR3 sequence is 13 residues long. The ends were cut back, 7 bases at V and 2 bases at J, with 11 bases in the middle. Germline V gives CDR1 SQVTM, CDR2 ANQGSEA. The CDR3 region is CSAGTVNTGELFF. The CDR3 nucleotides are TGCAGCGCCGGGACCGTAAACACCGGGGAGCTGTTTTTT.

The table lists this clonotype with many counts. The chain joins TRBV27 to TRBJ1-5, with D hard to call. The CDR3 sequence is 15 residues long. Germline V gene lookup returns CDR1 MNHEY and CDR2 SMNVEV (reference sequence). Trimming shortened V by 0 bases and J by 2 bases, and 8 bases separated the two germline ends. The CDR3 region has the DNA TGTGCCAGCAGTTTATCCCCACGTGGCAATCAGCCCCAGCATTTT. This translates into CASSLSPRGNQPQHF.

This sequence joins TRBV20-1 and TRBJ2-4; 12 positions agree with TRBD2. V was clipped by 4 bases and J by 6 bases; unmatched bases: 4. The CDR3 has 14 residues. The V gene's germline CDR1 is DFQATT and CDR2 SNEGSKA (reference sequence). CDR3 nucleotides: TGCAGTGCTACTAGCGGGGGGGTCGGAAACATTCAGTACTTC. Its translation: CSATSGGVGNIQYF.

This clonotype was recorded many times. This sequence joins TRBV7-7 and TRBJ2-1; the match to TRBD2 covers 7 bases. J gave up 5 bases and V 1 base, and 5 bases lay outside the gene matches. From germline, CDR1 is SSHAT and CDR2 FNYEAQ (reference sequence). The CDR3 runs to 15 residues. The CDR3 coding sequence is TGTGCCAGCAGCTTAGGGGCAGGGAGGGACAATGAGCAGTTCTTC. As protein: CASSLGAGRDNEQFF.

This clonotype occurred many times. The rearrangement joins TRBV3-1 to TRBJ2-1; no reliable D call. Trimming shortened V by 3 bases and J by 4 bases, and 10 bases separated the two germline ends. Per germline, CDR1 LGHDT and CDR2 YNNKEL (reference sequence). The CDR3 loop spans 14 amino acids. CDR3 sequence: CASSHSSTYNEQFF. DNA of the CDR3: TGTGCCAGCAGCCACTCATCTACTTACAATGAGCAGTTCTTC.

This clonotype appeared many times. The chain has TRBV20-1 and TRBJ2-6; D remains unclear. CDR3 length equals 13 residues. Per germline, CDR1 DFQATT and CDR2 SNEGSKA (reference sequence). V was pared by 6 bases and J by 4 bases, with 10 bases between. CDR3 residues: CSALIRGANVLTF. The CDR3 coding sequence is TGCAGTGCGCTAATCCGGGGGGCCAACGTCCTGACTTTC.

At least ten counts were recorded for this clonotype. This sequence joins TRBV5-4 and TRBJ1-1; 8 bases match TRBD1. The J segment lost 2 bases and the V segment lost 9 bases, leaving 12 bases of the junction unmatched. Germline CDR1 is SGHNT and CDR2 is YYREEE (reference sequence). The CDR3 consists of 15 residues. CDR3 coding DNA: TGTGCCACCCAGGACAGGGAGGCTAGAAACACTGAAGCTTTCTTT. It encodes CATQDREARNTEAFF.

This clonotype came up many times. The chain has TRBV6-6 and TRBJ1-2; no definite D call. CDR1 is MNHNY and CDR2 is SVGAGI in the germline V gene (reference sequence). V shed 2 bases and J shed 7 bases, with 8 bases lying between them. This CDR3 has 12 amino acids. CDR3 coding DNA: TGTGCCAGCAGTTACATGGCTGCTGGCTACACCTTC. This translates into CASSYMAAGYTF.

This clonotype has a count of ten or more. The chain employs TRBV6-5 and TRBJ2-6, with D perhaps matching TRBD1 or TRBD2 (6 bases each). Germline CDR1 is MNHEY and CDR2 is SVGAGI. V dropped 6 bases and J dropped 1 base, with 16 bases sitting between them. The CDR3 spans 17 residues. The CDR3 is CASSLGGLRSGANVLTF. The CDR3 DNA is TGTGCCAGCAGCCTGGGGGGCCTGAGGTCTGGGGCCAACGTCCTGACTTTC.

This clonotype showed up just a few times. The chain uses TRBV29-1 and TRBJ1-1; D is undetermined. This CDR3 region has 14 residues. Trimming removed 3 bases from V and 7 bases from J, with 18 bases in between. The germline V gene encodes CDR1 SQVTM and CDR2 ANQGSEA. The CDR3 protein is CSVDPKDIGFEAFF. As DNA, the CDR3 is TGCAGCGTTGACCCGAAAGATATAGGTTTTGAAGCTTTCTTT.